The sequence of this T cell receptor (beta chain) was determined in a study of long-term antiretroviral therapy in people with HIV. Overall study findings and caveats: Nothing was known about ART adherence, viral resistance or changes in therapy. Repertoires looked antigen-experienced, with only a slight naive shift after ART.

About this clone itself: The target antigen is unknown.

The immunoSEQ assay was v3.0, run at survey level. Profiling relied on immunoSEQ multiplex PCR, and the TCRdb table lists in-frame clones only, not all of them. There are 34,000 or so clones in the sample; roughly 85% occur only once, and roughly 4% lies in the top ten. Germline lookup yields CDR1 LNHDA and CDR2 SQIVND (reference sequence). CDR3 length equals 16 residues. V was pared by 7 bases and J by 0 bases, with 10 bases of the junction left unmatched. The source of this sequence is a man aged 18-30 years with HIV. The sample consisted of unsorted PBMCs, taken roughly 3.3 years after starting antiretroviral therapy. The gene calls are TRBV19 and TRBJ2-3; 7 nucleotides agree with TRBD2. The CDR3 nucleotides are TGTGCCAGTACCATAGGTCTAGCGGCTAGCACAGATACGCAGTATTTT. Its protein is CASTIGLAASTDTQYF.